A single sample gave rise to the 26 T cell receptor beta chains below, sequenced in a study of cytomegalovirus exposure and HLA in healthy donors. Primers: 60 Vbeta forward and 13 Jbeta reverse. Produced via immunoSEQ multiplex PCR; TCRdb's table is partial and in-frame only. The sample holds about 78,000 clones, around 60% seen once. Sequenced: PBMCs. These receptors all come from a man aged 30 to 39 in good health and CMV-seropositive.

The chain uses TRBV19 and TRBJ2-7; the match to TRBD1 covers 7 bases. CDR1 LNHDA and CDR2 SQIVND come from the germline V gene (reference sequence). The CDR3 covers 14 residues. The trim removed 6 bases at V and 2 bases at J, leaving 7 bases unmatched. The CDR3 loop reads CASSVGQRTYEQYF. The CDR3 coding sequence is TGTGCCAGTAGCGTGGGACAGCGGACCTACGAGCAGTACTTC.

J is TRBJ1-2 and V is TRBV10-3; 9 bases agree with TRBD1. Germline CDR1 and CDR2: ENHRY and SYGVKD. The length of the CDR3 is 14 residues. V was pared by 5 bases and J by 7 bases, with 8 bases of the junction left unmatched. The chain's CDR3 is CAISLQGARSGYTF. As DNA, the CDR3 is TGTGCCATCAGTCTACAGGGGGCGCGGAGTGGCTACACCTTC.

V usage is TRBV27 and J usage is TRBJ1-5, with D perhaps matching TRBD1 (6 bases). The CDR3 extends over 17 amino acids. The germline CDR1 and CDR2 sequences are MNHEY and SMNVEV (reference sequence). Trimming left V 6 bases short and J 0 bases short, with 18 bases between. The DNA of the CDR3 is TGTGCCAGCAGGGAAAGGGGGAGAGACTATAGCAATCAGCCCCAGCATTTT. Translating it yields CASRERGRDYSNQPQHF.

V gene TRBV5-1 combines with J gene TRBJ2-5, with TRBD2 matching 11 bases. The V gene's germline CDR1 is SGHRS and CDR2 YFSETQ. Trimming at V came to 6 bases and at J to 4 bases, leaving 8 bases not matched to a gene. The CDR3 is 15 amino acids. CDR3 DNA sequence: TGCGCCAGCAATACACTAGCGGGGGTAGGAGAGACCCAGTACTTC. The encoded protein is CASNTLAGVGETQYF.

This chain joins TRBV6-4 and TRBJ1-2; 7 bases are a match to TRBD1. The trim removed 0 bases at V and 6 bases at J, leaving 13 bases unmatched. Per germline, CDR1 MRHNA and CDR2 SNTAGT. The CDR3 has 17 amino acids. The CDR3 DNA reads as TGTGCCAGCAGTGACTCGATTTCCCAAACAGGGGTAAATGGCTACACCTTC. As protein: CASSDSISQTGVNGYTF.

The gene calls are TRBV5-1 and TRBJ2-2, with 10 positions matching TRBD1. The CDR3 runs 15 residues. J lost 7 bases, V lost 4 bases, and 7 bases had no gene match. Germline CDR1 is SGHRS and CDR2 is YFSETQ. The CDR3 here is CASSPRGQGNGELFF. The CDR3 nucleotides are TGCGCCAGCAGCCCCCGGGGACAGGGGAACGGGGAGCTGTTTTTT.

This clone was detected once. The CDR3 DNA reads TGTGCCAGCAGCGCCACAGGGGCGGACAATGAGCAGTTCTTC. This encodes CASSATGADNEQFF. This chain links TRBV7-7 with TRBJ2-1; 7 bases line up with TRBD1. Germline assignment: CDR1 SSHAT and CDR2 FNYEAQ (reference sequence). The CDR3 is 14 amino acids. The J segment lost 5 bases and the V segment lost 5 bases, leaving 6 bases of the junction unmatched.

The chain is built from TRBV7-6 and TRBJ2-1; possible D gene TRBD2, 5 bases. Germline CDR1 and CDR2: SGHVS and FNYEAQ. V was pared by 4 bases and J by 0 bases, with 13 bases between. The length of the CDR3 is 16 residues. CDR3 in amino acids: CASSSGVTSSYNEQFF. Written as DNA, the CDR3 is TGTGCCAGCAGCTCCGGGGTGACGAGCTCCTACAATGAGCAGTTCTTC.

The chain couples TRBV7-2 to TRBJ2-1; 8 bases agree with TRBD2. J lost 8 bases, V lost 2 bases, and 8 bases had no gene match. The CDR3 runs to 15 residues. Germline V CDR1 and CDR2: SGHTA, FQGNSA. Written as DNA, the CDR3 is TGTGCCAGCAGCTTATTCGTTAGCGGGGAATATGAGCAGTTCTTC. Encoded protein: CASSLFVSGEYEQFF.

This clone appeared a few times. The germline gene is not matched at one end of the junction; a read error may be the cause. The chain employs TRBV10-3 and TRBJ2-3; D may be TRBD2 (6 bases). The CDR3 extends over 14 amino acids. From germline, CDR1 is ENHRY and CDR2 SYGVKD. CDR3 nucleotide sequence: TGTGCCAGCAGTCCCGGGACTCCAAGAGATACGCAGTATTTT. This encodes CASSPGTPRDTQYF.

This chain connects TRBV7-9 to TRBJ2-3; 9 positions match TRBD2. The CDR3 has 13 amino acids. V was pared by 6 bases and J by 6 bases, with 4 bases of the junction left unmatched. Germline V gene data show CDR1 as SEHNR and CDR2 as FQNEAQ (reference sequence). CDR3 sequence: CASSPLAGDTQYF. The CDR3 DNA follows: TGTGCCAGCAGTCCGCTAGCGGGGGATACGCAGTATTTT.

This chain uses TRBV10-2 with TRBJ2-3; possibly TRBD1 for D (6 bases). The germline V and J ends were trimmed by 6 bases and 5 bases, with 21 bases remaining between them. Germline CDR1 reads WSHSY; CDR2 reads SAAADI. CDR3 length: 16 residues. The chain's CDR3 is CASSLPGHLGEDTQYF. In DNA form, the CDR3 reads TGCGCCAGCAGCCTCCCGGGACACCTCGGGGAAGATACGCAGTATTTT.

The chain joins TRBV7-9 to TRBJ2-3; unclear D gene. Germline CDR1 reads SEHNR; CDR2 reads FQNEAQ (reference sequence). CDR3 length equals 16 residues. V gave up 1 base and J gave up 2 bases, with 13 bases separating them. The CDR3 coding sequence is TGTGCCAGCAGCTTAGGCCCACTCGCCTACACAGATACGCAGTATTTT. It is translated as CASSLGPLAYTDTQYF.

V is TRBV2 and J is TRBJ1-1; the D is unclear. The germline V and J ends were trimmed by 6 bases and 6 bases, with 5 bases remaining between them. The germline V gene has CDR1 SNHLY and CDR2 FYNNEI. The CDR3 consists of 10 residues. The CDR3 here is CASRAAEAFF. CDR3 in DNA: TGTGCCAGCAGGGCAGCTGAAGCTTTCTTT.

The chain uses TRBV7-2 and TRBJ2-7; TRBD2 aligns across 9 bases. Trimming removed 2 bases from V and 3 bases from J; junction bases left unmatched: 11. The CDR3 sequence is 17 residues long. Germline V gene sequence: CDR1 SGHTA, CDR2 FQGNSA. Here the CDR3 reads CASSLRSGLAGNYEQYF. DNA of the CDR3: TGTGCCAGCAGCTTAAGGTCGGGCCTAGCGGGGAACTACGAGCAGTACTTC.

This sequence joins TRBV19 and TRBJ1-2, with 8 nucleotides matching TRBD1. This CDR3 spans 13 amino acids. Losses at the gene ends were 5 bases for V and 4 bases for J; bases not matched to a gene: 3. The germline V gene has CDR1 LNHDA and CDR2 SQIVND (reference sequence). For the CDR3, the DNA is TGTGCCAGTAGTGCGACAGGGGCCTATGGCTACACCTTC. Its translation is CASSATGAYGYTF.

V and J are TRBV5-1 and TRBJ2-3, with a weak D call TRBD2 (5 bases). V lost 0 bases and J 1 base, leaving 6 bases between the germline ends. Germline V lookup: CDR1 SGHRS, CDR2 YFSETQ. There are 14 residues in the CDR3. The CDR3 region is CASSLGSGTDTQYF. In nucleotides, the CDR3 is TGCGCCAGCAGCTTGGGTAGCGGCACAGATACGCAGTATTTT.

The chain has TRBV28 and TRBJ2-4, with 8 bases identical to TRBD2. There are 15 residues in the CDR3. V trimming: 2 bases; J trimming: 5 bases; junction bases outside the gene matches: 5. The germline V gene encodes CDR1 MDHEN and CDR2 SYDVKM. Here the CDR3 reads CASSLAPGGENIQYF. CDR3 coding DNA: TGTGCCAGCAGTTTAGCTCCGGGAGGGGAAAACATTCAGTACTTC.

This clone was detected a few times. CDR3 nucleotides: TGTGCCAGCAGCCCAACCCTCGGGGGGAACACTGAAGCTTTCTTT. Translating gives CASSPTLGGNTEAFF. This chain connects TRBV28 to TRBJ1-1, with D possibly TRBD1 on 5 matching bases. Trimming stripped 6 bases from V and 1 base from J, with 15 bases between. The CDR3 covers 15 residues. Germline CDR1 reads MDHEN; CDR2 reads SYDVKM.

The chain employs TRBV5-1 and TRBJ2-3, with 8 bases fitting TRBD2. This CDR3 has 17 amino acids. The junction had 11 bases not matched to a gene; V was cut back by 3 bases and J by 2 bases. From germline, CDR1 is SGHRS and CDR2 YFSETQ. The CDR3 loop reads CASSSALAGRYTDTQYF. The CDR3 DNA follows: TGCGCCAGCAGCTCTGCCTTAGCGGGGAGATACACAGATACGCAGTATTTT. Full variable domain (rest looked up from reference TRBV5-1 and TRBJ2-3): KAGVTQTPRYLIKTRGQQVTLSCSPISGHRSVSWYQQTPGQGLQFLFEYFSETQRNKGNFPGRFSGRQFSNSRSEMNVSTLELGDSALYLCASSSALAGRYTDTQYFGPGTRLTVL.

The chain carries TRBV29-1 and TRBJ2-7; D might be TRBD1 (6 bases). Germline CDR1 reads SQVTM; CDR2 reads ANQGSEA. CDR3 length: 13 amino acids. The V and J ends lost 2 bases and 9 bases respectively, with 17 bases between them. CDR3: CSVESQGVTVQYF. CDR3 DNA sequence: TGCAGCGTTGAATCACAGGGAGTTACGGTGCAGTACTTC.

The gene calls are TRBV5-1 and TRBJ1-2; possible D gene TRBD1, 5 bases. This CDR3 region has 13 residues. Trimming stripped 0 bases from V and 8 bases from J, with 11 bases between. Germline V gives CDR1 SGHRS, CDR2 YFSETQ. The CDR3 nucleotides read TGCGCCAGCAGCTTGGCAGGGATGGGGGGCTACACCTTC. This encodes CASSLAGMGGYTF. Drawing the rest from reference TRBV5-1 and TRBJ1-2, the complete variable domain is KAGVTQTPRYLIKTRGQQVTLSCSPISGHRSVSWYQQTPGQGLQFLFEYFSETQRNKGNFPGRFSGRQFSNSRSEMNVSTLELGDSALYLCASSLAGMGGYTFGSGTRLTVV.

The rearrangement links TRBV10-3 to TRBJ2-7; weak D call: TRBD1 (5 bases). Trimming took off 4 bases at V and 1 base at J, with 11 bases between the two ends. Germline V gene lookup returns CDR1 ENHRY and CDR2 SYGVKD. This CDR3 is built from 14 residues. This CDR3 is CAISGVTESYEQYF. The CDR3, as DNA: TGTGCCATCAGTGGGGTGACAGAGTCCTACGAGCAGTACTTC.

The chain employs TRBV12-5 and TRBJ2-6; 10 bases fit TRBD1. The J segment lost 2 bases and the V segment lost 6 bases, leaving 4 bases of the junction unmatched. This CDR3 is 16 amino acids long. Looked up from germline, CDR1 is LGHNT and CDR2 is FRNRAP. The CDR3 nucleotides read TGTGCTAGTGGCCCGGGACAGGGGACTGGGGCCAACGTCCTGACTTTC. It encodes CASGPGQGTGANVLTF.

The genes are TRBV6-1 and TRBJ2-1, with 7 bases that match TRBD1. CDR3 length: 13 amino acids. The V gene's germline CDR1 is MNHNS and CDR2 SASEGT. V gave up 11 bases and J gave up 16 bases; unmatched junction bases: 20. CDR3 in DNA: TGTGCCGCCACAGGGACAGTTAACGGGGCGGGCTTCTTC. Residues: CAATGTVNGAGFF.

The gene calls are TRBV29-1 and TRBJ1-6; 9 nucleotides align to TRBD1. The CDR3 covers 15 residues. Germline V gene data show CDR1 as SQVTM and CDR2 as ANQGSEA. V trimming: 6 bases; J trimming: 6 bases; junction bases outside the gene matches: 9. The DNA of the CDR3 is TGCAGCGTCCACACAGGGGGCGCGGGTAATTCACCCCTCCACTTT. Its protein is CSVHTGGAGNSPLHF.